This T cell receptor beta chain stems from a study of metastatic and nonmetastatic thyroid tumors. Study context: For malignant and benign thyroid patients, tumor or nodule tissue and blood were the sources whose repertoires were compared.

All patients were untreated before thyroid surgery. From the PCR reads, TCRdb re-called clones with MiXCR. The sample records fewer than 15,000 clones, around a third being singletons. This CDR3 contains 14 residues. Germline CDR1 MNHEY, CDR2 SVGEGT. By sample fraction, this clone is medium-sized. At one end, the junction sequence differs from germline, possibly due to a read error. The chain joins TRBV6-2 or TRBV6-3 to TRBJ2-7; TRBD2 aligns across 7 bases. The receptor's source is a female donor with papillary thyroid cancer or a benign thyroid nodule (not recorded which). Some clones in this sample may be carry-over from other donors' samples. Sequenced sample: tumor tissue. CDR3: CASSPSGISFEQYF. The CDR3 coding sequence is TGTGCCAGCAGCCCCAGCGGGATTTCCTTCGAGCAGTACTTC.